This TCR beta chain was retrieved from a study of T cells in tumors after PD-1 blockade. Data came from immunoSEQ multiplex PCR; TCRdb stores just in-frame clones and leaves some out. The data contain 15,000 or so clones, around 80% of them singletons. Trimming left V 5 bases short and J 4 bases short, with 14 bases between. There are 15 residues in the CDR3. The germline gives CDR1 SGHTA, CDR2 FQGNSA. The sequence derives from a human donor with basal cell carcinoma. The V gene is TRBV7-2, the J gene TRBJ1-4, with D possibly TRBD1 on 6 matching bases. The sequencing here drew on PBMCs, taken after anti-PD-1 treatment. CDR3 sequence reads: CASSLRGHSNEKLFF. CDR3 coding DNA: TGTGCCAGCAGCCTCCGGGGACATAGTAATGAAAAACTGTTTTTT.